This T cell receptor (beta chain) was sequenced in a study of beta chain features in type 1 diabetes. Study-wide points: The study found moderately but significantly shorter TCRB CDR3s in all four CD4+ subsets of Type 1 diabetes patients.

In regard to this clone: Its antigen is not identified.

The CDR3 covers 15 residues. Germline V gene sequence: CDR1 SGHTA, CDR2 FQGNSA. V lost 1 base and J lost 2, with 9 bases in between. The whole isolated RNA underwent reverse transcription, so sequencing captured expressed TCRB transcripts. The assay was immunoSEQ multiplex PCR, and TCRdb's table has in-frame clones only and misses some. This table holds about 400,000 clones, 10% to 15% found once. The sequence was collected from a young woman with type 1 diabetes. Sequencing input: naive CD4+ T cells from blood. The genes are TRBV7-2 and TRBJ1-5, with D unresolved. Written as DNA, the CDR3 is TGTGCCAGCAGCTTAGAGCGGTTCGGCAATCAGCCCCAGCATTTT. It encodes CASSLERFGNQPQHF.